Reported below is one TCR beta chain. Its antigen is unknown. The data are from a study of shared clonotypes between healthy human individuals. The study's findings and limits: The donor pool, a small one, limited the genetic and exposure-history diversity represented. Sequencing depth was expected to influence donor clonotype sharing.

The authors split each subset's genomic DNA evenly across several immunoSEQ plates. Profiled with immunoSEQ multiplex PCR; TCRdb holds only in-frame clones, not every one. The sample lists hundreds of thousands of clones; about 74% were seen once. CD4+ cells underwent separation, giving CD45RA+ naive and CD45RA-negative memory subsets. This CDR3 has 15 residues. Germline loops: CDR1 GTSNPN, CDR2 SVGIG (reference sequence). V lost 3 bases and J 0 bases, leaving 12 bases between the germline ends. The TCR comes from a woman aged 25-40 years in good health. Sequenced: memory CD4+ T cells sorted from blood. Subset noted: CD45RA-negative fraction. This chain links TRBV30 with TRBJ1-3; the D gene is possibly TRBD1 (6 bases). The CDR3: CAWSGQGLSGNTIYF. CDR3 sequence (DNA): TGTGCCTGGAGCGGGCAGGGGCTCTCTGGAAACACCATATATTTT.